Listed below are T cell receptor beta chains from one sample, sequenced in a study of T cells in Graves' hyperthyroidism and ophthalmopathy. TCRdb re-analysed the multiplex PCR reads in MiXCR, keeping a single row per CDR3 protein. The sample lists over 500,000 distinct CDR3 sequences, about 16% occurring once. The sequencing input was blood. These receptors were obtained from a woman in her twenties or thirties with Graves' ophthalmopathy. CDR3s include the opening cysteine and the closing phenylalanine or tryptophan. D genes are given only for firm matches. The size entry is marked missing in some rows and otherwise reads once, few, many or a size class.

CSARPGQGNYGYTF TGCAGTGCTAGACCAGGACAGGGGAACTATGGCTACACCTTC few TRBJ1-2 TRBV20-1 TRBD1
CAISERRELAGGRPYYEQYF TGTGCCATCAGTGAAAGGAGGGAGCTAGCGGGAGGGCGCCCCTACTACGAGCAGTACTTC many TRBJ2-7 TRBV10-3 TRBD2
CASSQERDGLSNQPQHF TGTGCCAGCAGCCAAGAGAGGGACGGGCTTAGCAATCAGCCCCAGCATTTT - TRBJ1-5 TRBV4-2 -
CSAGGSFDNEQFF TGCAGTGCGGGCGGGAGCTTCGACAATGAGCAGTTCTTC many TRBJ2-1 TRBV20-1 TRBD2
CSARDLEHLNSPLHF TGCAGTGCTAGAGATCTGGAACACCTCAATTCACCCCTCCACTTT few TRBJ1-6 TRBV20-1 -
CSASGVWAEQFF TGCAGTGCTAGTGGGGTTTGGGCTGAGCAGTTCTTC - TRBJ2-1 TRBV20-1 -
CASAPPGRETQYF TGTGCCAGCGCTCCGCCAGGGAGGGAGACCCAGTACTTC - TRBJ2-5 TRBV6-1 -
CASSSRDRLGYNEQFF TGTGCCAGCAGCTCCCGGGACAGGTTGGGCTACAATGAGCAGTTCTTC - TRBJ2-1 TRBV7-9 TRBD1
CASSSLGRESYEQYF TGTGCCAGCAGCTCCCTCGGGCGGGAGTCCTACGAGCAGTACTTC - TRBJ2-7 TRBV7-9 TRBD2
CASSVGVVSGDYGYTF TGTGCCAGCAGCGTAGGAGTAGTCTCGGGGGACTATGGCTACACCTTC few TRBJ1-2 TRBV9 -
CASLDPGQLNTEAFF TGTGCCAGCCTCGACCCGGGACAGCTGAACACTGAAGCTTTCTTT - TRBJ1-1 TRBV6-1 TRBD1
CASRHRTPPYGYTF TGTGCCAGCAGACATCGGACCCCTCCGTATGGCTACACCTTC many TRBJ1-2 TRBV6-1 -
CASSLGRANTGELFF TGTGCCAGCAGCTTAGGGCGGGCTAACACCGGGGAGCTGTTTTTT - TRBJ2-2 TRBV13 -
CASSSRYSGELFF TGTGCCAGCAGTTCAAGATATTCCGGGGAGCTGTTTTTT many TRBJ2-2 TRBV12-3/TRBV12-4 -
CSASGAGGYNEQFF TGCAGTGCTAGCGGGGCAGGGGGCTACAATGAGCAGTTCTTC many TRBJ2-1 TRBV20-1 TRBD1
CATRGFAGAGTGELFF TGTGCCACAAGGGGATTCGCCGGGGCCGGCACCGGGGAGCTGTTTTTT - TRBJ2-2 TRBV15 -
CASSLGLAGFDTQYF TGCGCCAGCAGCTTAGGGCTAGCGGGCTTTGATACGCAGTATTTT many TRBJ2-3 TRBV5-1 TRBD2
CASSLGTGLYEQYF TGCGCCAGCAGCTTAGGGACAGGGTTATACGAGCAGTACTTC many TRBJ2-7 TRBV5-1 TRBD1
CASRILGTGDFAGQPQHF TGTGCCAGCAGGATTCTTGGGACAGGGGATTTTGCAGGGCAGCCCCAGCATTTT many TRBJ1-5 TRBV6-2/TRBV6-3 TRBD1
CASSFLGATGELFF TGCGCCAGCAGCTTCCTAGGGGCCACCGGGGAGCTGTTTTTT many TRBJ2-2 TRBV5-1 -
CSASLAGGGEQFF TGCAGTGCTAGTCTGGCGGGAGGGGGTGAGCAGTTCTTC many TRBJ2-1 TRBV20-1 TRBD2
CASSPGGPAYNEQFF TGTGCCAGCAGTCCCGGGGGGCCCGCCTACAATGAGCAGTTCTTC - TRBJ2-1 TRBV7-2 -
CASSLGMVQYF TGTGCCAGCAGCCTAGGCATGGTGCAGTACTTC many TRBJ2-7 TRBV7-2 -
CSGTETTDTQYF TGCAGTGGGACGGAAACCACAGATACGCAGTATTTT many TRBJ2-3 TRBV20-1 -
CSALGTVTTYEQYF TGCAGTGCCCTGGGGACAGTCACCACCTACGAGCAGTACTTC many TRBJ2-7 TRBV20-1 TRBD1
CASSYSAGAGEQFF TGTGCCAGCAGTTACTCGGCGGGGGCGGGTGAGCAGTTCTTC many TRBJ2-1 TRBV6-6 -
CASSQFPGLAGSGTGELFF TGTGCCAGCAGCCAATTCCCAGGACTAGCGGGAAGTGGCACCGGGGAGCTGTTTTTT few TRBJ2-2 TRBV3-1 TRBD2
CASSLPGPLTYEQYF TGTGCCAGCAGTTTGCCGGGACCGCTCACCTACGAGCAGTACTTC many TRBJ2-7 TRBV28 -
CSARDLTGDHEKLFF TGCAGTGCTAGAGATCTGACAGGGGATCATGAAAAACTGTTTTTT many TRBJ1-4 TRBV20-1 TRBD1
CASSFLGRGGQAFF TGTGCCAGCAGCTTCCTCGGTAGGGGGGGTCAGGCTTTCTTT - TRBJ1-1 TRBV5-4 -
CAWSVGTSTGEQYF TGTGCCTGGAGTGTTGGTACTTCCACCGGGGAGCAGTACTTC few TRBJ2-7 TRBV30 -
CASSIGQAGGQETQYF TGTGCCAGTAGTATCGGACAGGCTGGGGGGCAAGAGACCCAGTACTTC - TRBJ2-5 TRBV19 -
CASSPSWTTNEKLFF TGCGCCAGCAGCCCCTCGTGGACCACTAATGAAAAACTGTTTTTT - TRBJ1-4 TRBV5-1 -
CASSLALAGGPNTQYF TGTGCCAGCAGCTTAGCGCTCGCGGGAGGGCCCAATACGCAGTATTTT many TRBJ2-3 TRBV11-1 TRBD2
CSARGPLYGYTF TGCAGTGCTAGGGGACCCCTCTATGGCTACACCTTC few TRBJ1-2 TRBV20-1 -
CASSLGTGEEETQYF TGTGCCAGCAGCTTAGGAACAGGGGAGGAAGAGACCCAGTACTTC many TRBJ2-5 TRBV7-9 -
CASRGLHSTDTQYF TGTGCCAGTAGGGGCTTACACAGCACAGATACGCAGTATTTT - TRBJ2-3 TRBV19 -
CSAPTRTSGGEQYF TGCAGTGCTCCCACTCGGACTAGCGGGGGGGAGCAGTACTTC - TRBJ2-7 TRBV20-1 TRBD2
CASSQRGRGYTF TGCGCCAGCAGCCAACGGGGTCGAGGCTACACCTTC once TRBJ1-2 TRBV5-1 -
CSAIPGLAGAETQYF TGCAGTGCTATCCCGGGACTAGCGGGAGCAGAGACCCAGTACTTC many TRBJ2-5 TRBV20-1 TRBD2
CAISEPGQGKDGYTF TGTGCCATCAGTGAGCCAGGACAGGGGAAGGATGGCTACACCTTC - TRBJ1-2 TRBV10-3 TRBD1
CASSYHRGHEQYF TGTGCCAGCAGTTATCACAGGGGGCACGAGCAGTACTTC - TRBJ2-7 TRBV6-2/TRBV6-3 TRBD1
CASSLAGGPSDTQYF TGTGCCAGCAGCTTAGCGGGAGGGCCGTCAGATACGCAGTATTTT many TRBJ2-3 TRBV7-2 TRBD2
CASRRELSYNEQFF TGTGCCAGCAGGCGGGAGCTGTCCTACAATGAGCAGTTCTTC many TRBJ2-1 TRBV12-3/TRBV12-4 TRBD2
CASSLQDGYTF TGTGCCAGCAGCCTACAGGACGGCTACACCTTC few TRBJ1-2 TRBV3-2 -
CASSPITSGTYNEQFF TGTGCCAGCAGTCCGATAACTAGCGGTACCTACAATGAGCAGTTCTTC many TRBJ2-1 TRBV28 TRBD2
CASSAQPGLAGEDEQFF TGTGCCAGCAGCGCACAACCGGGACTAGCGGGAGAAGATGAGCAGTTCTTC few TRBJ2-1 TRBV3-1 TRBD2
CASSLAGGTDTQYF TGTGCCAGCAGTTTAGCGGGGGGTACAGATACGCAGTATTTT many TRBJ2-3 TRBV7-2 TRBD2
CASSPEDINSGANALTF TGCGCCAGCAGCCCAGAGGACATCAACTCTGGGGCCAACGCCCTGACTTTC - TRBJ2-6 TRBV4-3 -
CASSPGTSGSRTYEQYF TGTGCCAGCAGTCCAGGGACTAGCGGGAGTAGAACCTACGAGCAGTACTTC many TRBJ2-7 TRBV12-3/TRBV12-4 TRBD2
CASSLGGGLETQYF TGTGCCAGCAGCTTAGGAGGGGGGTTAGAGACCCAGTACTTC many TRBJ2-5 TRBV5-1 -
CSARAGANVLTF TGCAGTGCCAGGGCTGGGGCCAACGTCCTGACTTTC - TRBJ2-6 TRBV20-1 -
CASSFGAGAYEQYF TGTGCCAGCAGCTTCGGGGCGGGAGCCTACGAGCAGTACTTC - TRBJ2-7 TRBV5-6 TRBD2
CSASEGADGYTF TGCAGTGCTAGTGAGGGCGCGGATGGCTACACCTTC many TRBJ1-2 TRBV20-1 -
CASSFLNEKLFF TGTGCCAGCAGTTTCCTTAATGAAAAACTGTTTTTT - TRBJ1-4 TRBV28 -
CASSPFLPGGGGYTF TGTGCCAGCAGCCCATTCCTTCCAGGGGGCGGCGGCTACACCTTC many TRBJ1-2 TRBV7-2 TRBD1
CASSPRGLADQETQYF TGTGCCAGCAGCCCCAGGGGACTAGCGGACCAAGAGACCCAGTACTTC many TRBJ2-5 TRBV28 TRBD2